This T cell receptor (beta chain) was captured in a study of cytomegalovirus exposure and HLA in healthy donors. Regarding the study as a whole: Relative to equally common others, HLA-associated TCR beta chains showed greater clonal expansion in a later analysis.

All donors participated as healthy donors of bone marrow. This CDR3 is built from 15 residues. Germline V gene lookup returns CDR1 SGHRS and CDR2 YFSETQ. The junction had 7 bases not matched to a gene; V was cut back by 5 bases and J by 3 bases. Researchers ran the PCR with 60 Vbeta and 13 Jbeta primers. Generated by immunoSEQ multiplex PCR, the TCRdb table keeps only in-frame clones and is missing some. The profile covers 150,000 to 200,000 clones, with about 83% appearing a single time and under 7% taken by the ten largest. To note about this clone: As yet, its antigen is unknown.

The receptor comes from a woman in her 30s in good health and CMV-seropositive. J is TRBJ2-7 and V is TRBV5-1, with 11 positions matching TRBD1. The specimen sequenced was PBMCs. This chain's CDR3 is CASSFSGTGGYEQYF. CDR3 DNA sequence: TGCGCCAGCAGTTTCTCCGGGACAGGGGGCTACGAGCAGTACTTC.